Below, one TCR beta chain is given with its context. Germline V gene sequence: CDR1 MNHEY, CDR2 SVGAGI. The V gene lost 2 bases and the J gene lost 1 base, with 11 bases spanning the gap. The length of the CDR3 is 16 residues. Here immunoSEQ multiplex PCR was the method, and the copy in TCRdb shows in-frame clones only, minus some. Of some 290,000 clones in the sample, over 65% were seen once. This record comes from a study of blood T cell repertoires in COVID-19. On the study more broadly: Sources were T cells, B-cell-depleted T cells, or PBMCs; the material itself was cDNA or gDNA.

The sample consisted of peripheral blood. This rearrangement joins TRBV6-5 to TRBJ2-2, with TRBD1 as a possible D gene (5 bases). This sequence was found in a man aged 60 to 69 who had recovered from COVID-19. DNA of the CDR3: TGTGCCAGCAGTTACACACCGACAGTGAACACCGGGGAGCTGTTTTTT. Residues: CASSYTPTVNTGELFF.